What follows are 10 T cell receptor beta chains derived from one specimen sequenced in a study of blood T cell repertoires in COVID-19. The method was immunoSEQ multiplex PCR; TCRdb's version includes in-frame clones alone and lacks a portion of them. The profile shows 50,000 to 65,000 clones, approximately 88% of them singletons. The sequenced material came from peripheral blood. The receptors here all came from a human donor in a cohort sampled during active COVID-19.

This rearrangement joins TRBV27 to TRBJ2-7; D unclear. V shed 6 bases and J shed 0 bases, with 15 bases lying between them. CDR1 and CDR2 from the germline V gene are MNHEY and SMNVEV (reference sequence). The CDR3 loop spans 15 amino acids. The CDR3 reads CASSPGVSLSYEQYF. CDR3 DNA sequence: TGTGCCAGCAGCCCCGGTGTAAGTCTCTCCTACGAGCAGTACTTC.

V and J are TRBV12-3 or TRBV12-4 and TRBJ1-1; a weak D match, TRBD1 (5 bases). Trimming stripped 7 bases from V and 2 bases from J, with 11 bases between. This CDR3 is built from 13 residues. In DNA form, the CDR3 reads TGTGCCAGCACCACGGGGGGTAACACTGAAGCTTTCTTT. Translated: CASTTGGNTEAFF.

V usage is TRBV7-2 and J usage is TRBJ2-7; D is possibly TRBD2 (5 bases). The ends were cut back, 1 base at V and 4 bases at J, with 14 bases in the middle. CDR3 length: 15 residues. Germline V gives CDR1 SGHTA, CDR2 FQGNSA. Written as DNA, the CDR3 is TGTGCCAGCAGCTTAGAGGGTAGCGAGATGTACGAGCAGTACTTC. Its protein is CASSLEGSEMYEQYF.

The chain is built from TRBV5-5 and TRBJ2-7; D is possibly TRBD2 (6 bases). This CDR3 has 15 residues. Germline V lookup: CDR1 SGHKS, CDR2 YYEKEE (reference sequence). Between the trimmed V and J ends, which lost 4 bases and 2 bases, there was a span of 16 bases. The CDR3 here is CASSRPGEATYEQYF. The CDR3 nucleotides read TGTGCCAGCAGCAGGCCCGGGGAGGCGACCTACGAGCAGTACTTC. Supplemented by reference TRBV5-5 and TRBJ2-7, the full variable domain reads DAGVTQSPTHLIKTRGQQVTLRCSPISGHKSVSWYQQVLGQGPQFIFQYYEKEERGRGNFPDRFSARQFPNYSSELNVNALLLGDSALYLCASSRPGEATYEQYFGPGTRLTVT.

V usage is TRBV7-9 and J usage is TRBJ2-1, with D possibly matching TRBD2 (5 bases). This CDR3 comprises 14 residues. Per the germline V gene, CDR1 is SEHNR and CDR2 is FQNEAQ (reference sequence). Trimming removed 3 bases from V and 3 bases from J, with 9 bases in between. The CDR3 bases are TGTGCCAGCAGCTTCATGGGAGACTACAATGAGCAGTTCTTC. Its protein product is CASSFMGDYNEQFF.

V is TRBV4-3 and J is TRBJ2-1; 11 nucleotides agree with TRBD2. Per the germline V gene, CDR1 is LGHNA and CDR2 is YSLEER. The CDR3 is 14 amino acids. V trimming: 3 bases; J trimming: 10 bases; junction bases outside the gene matches: 5. CDR3 loop: CASSHGLAGGEQFF. The CDR3 DNA reads as TGCGCCAGCAGCCATGGTCTAGCGGGAGGAGAGCAGTTCTTC.

The rearrangement joins TRBV4-3 to TRBJ2-1; TRBD1 matches 8 bases. Looked up from germline, CDR1 is LGHNA and CDR2 is YSLEER. This CDR3 is 17 amino acids long. Trimming cost V 3 bases and J 2 bases; bases outside gene matches: 9. CDR3 region: CASSQDTPGQAYNEQFF. The CDR3 bases are TGCGCCAGCAGCCAGGATACCCCGGGACAGGCCTACAATGAGCAGTTCTTC.

The rearrangement links TRBV6-6 to TRBJ2-7; TRBD2 matches 10 bases. With V trimmed by 5 bases and J by 1 base, 5 bases remained unmatched. This CDR3 is 15 amino acids long. Germline V CDR1 and CDR2: MNHNY, SVGAGI (reference sequence). The CDR3 nucleotides are TGTGCCAGCAGTCGTCTAGCGGGAGCGTCCTACGAGCAGTACTTC. Translated, it gives CASSRLAGASYEQYF.

The chain couples TRBV11-3 to TRBJ1-1; D might be TRBD1 (6 bases). The length of the CDR3 is 15 residues. Trimming left V 5 bases short and J 3 bases short, with 16 bases between. Germline CDR1 and CDR2: SGHNT and YENEEA. The CDR3 DNA follows: TGTGCCAGCAGCCCAAACCCGGGACAAGACACTGAAGCTTTCTTT. As protein: CASSPNPGQDTEAFF.

This sequence joins TRBV7-8 and TRBJ2-7; 7 bases are a match to TRBD2. The CDR3 spans 16 residues. The germline gives CDR1 SGHVS, CDR2 FQNEAQ. The ends lost 1 base at V and 3 bases at J; junction bases unmatched: 9. The CDR3, as DNA: TGTGCCAGCAGCTTAGGGTACGGGACTAAATACTACGAGCAGTACTTC. Its translation is CASSLGYGTKYYEQYF.